What follows describes a single TCR beta chain. The antigen is not known. The CDR3 loop spans 16 amino acids. Germline CDR1 MNHNS, CDR2 SASEGT. Trimming left V 0 bases short and J 1 base short, with 13 bases between. This entry comes from a study of blood T cells in healthy people across ages. Study-wide results and caveats: Naive CD4+ cells and diversity were both higher in long-lived donors than in aged donors.

A J-beta primer mix and a sample-barcoded 5' primer were used in a second PCR of roughly 7 to 12 cycles. TCRdb processed the 5' RACE reads anew with MiXCR; each CDR3 protein has one entry. The table shows about 1.6 million distinct CDR3 sequences, with roughly 30% occurring only once. This clonotype originated in a woman younger than 45 in good health. The sample taken for sequencing was blood. This rearrangement joins TRBV6-1 to TRBJ2-7, with D uncertain. CDR3 DNA sequence: TGTGCCAGCAGTGAAGCGCCGGGCCGATCGTCCTACGAGCAGTACTTC. It specifies CASSEAPGRSSYEQYF.